This T cell receptor beta chain was sequenced in a study of cytomegalovirus exposure and HLA in healthy donors. Turning to the study itself: Most donors, roughly 84% of over 300 genotyped, fell in the Caucasian-associated ancestry cluster. Study conclusions and caveats: Later analysis showed most CMV-associated TCR beta chains appearing HLA-restricted. Sequencing likely caused a cluster of highly shared sequence variants. Earlier analysis yielded a pattern in which most TCR beta V segments were productive about 90% or about 30% of the time.

Vbeta (60) and Jbeta (13) primers were used in the PCR. TCRdb's copy holds only in-frame clones and misses some; the assay was immunoSEQ multiplex PCR. In the table there are around 130,000 clones, around 81% of which are singletons. This clone was detected only once. The target antigen is unknown. Germline V lookup: CDR1 SNHLY, CDR2 FYNNEI. The CDR3 covers 16 residues. The V gene end was trimmed by 5 bases and the J gene end by 3 bases; junction bases not matched to a gene: 8. The receptor's source is a man between 18 and 29 years old in good health and CMV-seronegative. The rearrangement uses TRBV2 and TRBJ2-3; 10 nucleotides line up with TRBD2. The source material was PBMCs. CDR3 amino acids: CASSNPGLAHTDTQYF. The CDR3 region has the DNA TGTGCCAGCAGTAATCCGGGACTAGCGCATACAGATACGCAGTATTTT. The entire variable domain, with the rest obtained from reference TRBV2 and TRBJ2-3, is as follows: EPEVTQTPSHQVTQMGQEVILRCVPISNHLYFYWYRQILGQKVEFLVSFYNNEISEKSEIFDDQFSVERPDGSNFTLKIRSTKLEDSAMYFCASSNPGLAHTDTQYFGPGTRLTVL.